This TCR beta chain was captured in a study of Ad26.COV2.S vaccination and SARS-CoV-2 variants (dated by TCRdb to the early 2020s). At the level of the whole study: Vaccine-arm donors were drawn from COV1001, a multicentre, randomized, double-blind, placebo-controlled phase I-IIa trial of Ad26.COV2.S in healthy adults. Ad26.COV2.S was administered intramuscularly at a dose of 5x10^10 or 1x10^11 viral particles, either as one shot or as two shots given 56 days apart. TCRbeta repertoire sequencing served as the tool for gauging how specific and how broad the SARS-CoV-2-reactive T cell receptors were following Ad26.COV2.S vaccination. A total of around 32 samples were included in the TCR-sequenced set, comprising around 19 Ad26.COV2.S vaccine recipients, 5 placebo recipients and 8 SARS-CoV-2 convalescent individuals. Trial participants were randomized into five groups of five: low-dose or high-dose Ad26.COV2.S given once or twice, or placebo on both occasions. Throughout the experiments and outcome assessment, investigators stayed blinded to trial group allocation.

The count of this clone is one. Its antigen is not yet known. Base qualities are not provided; no much larger clone lies one nucleotide away. Study-level results and caveats: Comparable non-spike TCR breadth was observed between vaccine and placebo recipients, consistent with only spike being contained in the vaccine. After vaccination, spike-specific CD8+ and CD4+ T cell responses were reported to show substantial breadth. Higher spike-specific TCR breadth was observed in Ad26.COV2.S recipients than in placebo recipients (P = 0.0014). The study was not powered for comparison of responses between vaccine doses or regimens. The authors noted that total T cell responses may have been underestimated by the TCR breadth and depth analyses.

TCRbeta CDR3 regions were sequenced with the immunoSEQ Assay. After extraction, genomic DNA underwent amplification by bias-controlled multiplex PCR, followed by high-throughput sequencing. From the authors' description of their analysis: To quantify the absolute abundance of every unique TCRbeta CDR3 region, sequences were collapsed and filtered. T cell fraction was estimated by normalization of TCRbeta template counts to usable DNA, with usable DNA being measured through amplification of reference genes present in all nucleated cells. Repertoire TCRs were annotated as SARS-CoV-2-specific when V gene, CDR3 amino acid sequence and J gene were exactly matched to a known reactive TCR set. MIRA supplied the reference SARS-CoV-2 TCR set, which was filtered for enrichment in COVID-19-positive ImmuneCODE repertoires so that public or cross-reactive TCRs were removed. Using the MIRA antigens, annotated TCRs were further analysed by specific ORF or by position within an ORF. Breadth was defined as the number of annotated unique rearrangements divided by the total number of unique productive rearrangements, and depth was defined as the summed frequency of the annotated unique rearrangements. Group comparisons of TCR breadth used two-sided Wilcoxon rank-sum tests. In TCRdb, the immuneACCESS table is reduced to in-frame sequences with V and J assigned. These tables do not hold every clone; where another copy was compared, an unresolved V gene accounts for under half, and the others remain unexplained. V, J and clone size reflect that table, while D and trimming were determined from the DNA. In this sample the table shows 240,000 or so clones, roughly 90% of which occur a single time. About 10% of the sample comes from the top ten.

The treatment or condition label here, explained by the study, means: around 19 received Ad26.COV2.S at low or high dose, single or two shots; about 5 received placebo; per-sample allocation not given. Repertoires of vaccine and placebo recipients were sequenced from samples collected on day 63 after the first injection. In Cohort 1b, more than 20 adults aged 18-55 years were enrolled at a single site in Boston, USA, between 29 July and 7 August 2020. As a vaccine, Ad26.COV2.S was a replication-incompetent adenovirus type 26 vector that expressed a prefusion-stabilized SARS-CoV-2 spike protein derived from the original Wuhan strain. Clipping removes 1 base from V and 7 bases from J, with 2 as the unmatched junction base count. From a lookup of the germline V gene, CDR1 and CDR2 are SGDLS and YYNGEE. Including cysteine and phenylalanine, the CDR3 has 14 amino acids. CDR3 DNA is the only sequence kept; it has 42 bases, read in frame from the first base.

The material sequenced was peripheral blood, taken in a trial of Ad26.COV2.S vaccine versus placebo. The rearranged segments are TRBV9 and TRBJ1-6; a stretch of 7 junction bases matches TRBD1. This sequence originates from a person aged 18-65 years who received the Ad26.COV2.S COVID-19 vaccine or a placebo. The nucleotide sequence reads as follows: TGTGCCAGCAGCGTACAGGGGGGAAATTCACCCCTCCACTTT. It encodes CASSVQGGNSPLHF. The entire variable domain, with the stretches around the CDR3 drawn from the reference TRBV9 and TRBJ1-6 proteins, is DSGVTQTPKHLITATGQRVTLRCSPRSGDLSVYWYQQSLDQGLQFLIQYYNGEERAKGNILERFSAQQFPDLHSELNLSSLELGDSALYFCASSVQGGNSPLHFGNGTRLTVT.